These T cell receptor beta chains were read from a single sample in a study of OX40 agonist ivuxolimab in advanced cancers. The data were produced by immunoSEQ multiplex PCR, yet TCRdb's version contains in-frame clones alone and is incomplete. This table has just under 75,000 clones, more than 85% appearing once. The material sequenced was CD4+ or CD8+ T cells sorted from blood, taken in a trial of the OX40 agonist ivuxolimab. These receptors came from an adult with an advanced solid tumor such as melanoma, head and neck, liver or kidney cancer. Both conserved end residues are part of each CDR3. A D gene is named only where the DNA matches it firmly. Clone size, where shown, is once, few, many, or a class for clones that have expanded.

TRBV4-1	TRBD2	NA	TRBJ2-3	CASSQIHSGGPGTDTQYF	TGCGCCAGCAGCCAGATTCACTCGGGAGGTCCGGGCACAGATACGCAGTATTTT
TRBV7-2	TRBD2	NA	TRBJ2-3	CASSLGVTSGGQDTQYF	TGTGCCAGCAGCTTAGGAGTAACTAGCGGGGGACAAGATACGCAGTATTTT
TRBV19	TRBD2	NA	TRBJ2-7	CASRLAGSYEQYF	TGTGCCAGTCGTCTAGCGGGGTCCTACGAGCAGTACTTC
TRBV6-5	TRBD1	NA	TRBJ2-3	CASSYPTGGTQYF	TGTGCCAGCAGTTACCCCACAGGGGGTACGCAGTATTTT
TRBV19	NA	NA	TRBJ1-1	CASTSPLHRVGNTEAFF	TGTGCCAGTACTTCCCCGCTGCACAGGGTTGGGAACACTGAAGCTTTCTTT
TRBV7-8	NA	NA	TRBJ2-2	CASSPRRTITGELFF	TGTGCCAGCAGCCCGAGACGCACCATCACCGGGGAGCTGTTTTTT
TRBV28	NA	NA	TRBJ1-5	CASSSATGSNQPQHF	TGTGCCAGCAGTTCGGCCACGGGAAGCAATCAGCCCCAGCATTTT
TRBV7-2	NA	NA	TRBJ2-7	CASSLDSEQYF	TGTGCCAGCAGCTTAGATAGCGAGCAGTACTTC
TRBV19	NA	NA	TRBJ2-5	CASSIRAFEETQYF	TGTGCCAGTAGTATCCGGGCCTTTGAAGAGACCCAGTACTTC
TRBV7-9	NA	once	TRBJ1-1	CASSPYTENTEAFF	TGTGCCAGCAGCCCCTACACCGAGAACACTGAAGCTTTCTTT
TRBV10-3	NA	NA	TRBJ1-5	CAISESNGGDNQPQHF	TGTGCCATCAGTGAGTCGAACGGGGGTGACAATCAGCCCCAGCATTTT
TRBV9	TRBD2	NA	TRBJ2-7	CASSESTSGIYEQYF	TGTGCCAGCAGCGAATCCACTAGCGGGATCTACGAGCAGTACTTC
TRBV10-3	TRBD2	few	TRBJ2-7	CAISERAGLAERGSYEQYF	TGTGCCATCAGTGAGCGAGCGGGACTAGCGGAAAGGGGGTCCTACGAGCAGTACTTC
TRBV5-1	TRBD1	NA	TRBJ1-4	CASSLEQGAREEKLFF	TGCGCCAGCAGCTTAGAACAGGGGGCACGGGAAGAAAAACTGTTTTTT
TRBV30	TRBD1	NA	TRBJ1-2	CAWSARDRVGYGYTF	TGTGCCTGGAGTGCCCGGGACAGGGTCGGATATGGCTACACCTTC
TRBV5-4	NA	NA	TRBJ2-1	CASSADSNGQFF	TGTGCCAGCAGCGCCGACAGTAATGGGCAGTTCTTC
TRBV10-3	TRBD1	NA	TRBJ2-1	CAISGQGAGNEQFF	TGTGCCATCAGCGGACAGGGGGCTGGTAATGAGCAGTTCTTC
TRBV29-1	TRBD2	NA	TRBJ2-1	CSVKPWGTSGRYEQFF	TGCAGCGTTAAACCTTGGGGGACTAGCGGGAGGTATGAGCAGTTCTTC
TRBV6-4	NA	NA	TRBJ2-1	CASTGNYNEQFF	TGTGCCAGCACCGGGAACTACAATGAGCAGTTCTTC
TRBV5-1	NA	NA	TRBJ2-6	CASTVGRTGANVLTF	TGCGCCAGCACCGTGGGCCGTACTGGGGCCAACGTCCTGACTTTC
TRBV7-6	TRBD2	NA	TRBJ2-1	CASSSRTSGRDNEQFF	TGTGCCAGCAGCTCCCGGACTAGCGGGAGAGACAATGAGCAGTTCTTC
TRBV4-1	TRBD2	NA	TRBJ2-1	CASSQGLAGVAAYNEQFF	TGCGCCAGCAGCCAAGGTCTAGCGGGAGTGGCAGCCTACAATGAGCAGTTCTTC
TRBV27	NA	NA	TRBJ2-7	CASSTRTVTEQYF	TGTGCCAGCAGTACCAGGACAGTGACCGAGCAGTACTTC
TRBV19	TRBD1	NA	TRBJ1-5	CASSIGDRVNQPQHF	TGTGCCAGTAGTATAGGGGACAGGGTAAATCAGCCCCAGCATTTT
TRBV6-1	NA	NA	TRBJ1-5	CASSEAQRGQPQHF	TGTGCCAGCAGTGAAGCACAAAGGGGTCAGCCCCAGCATTTT
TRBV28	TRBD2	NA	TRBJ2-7	CASSLGTTYEQYF	TGTGCCAGCAGTTTAGGGACTACCTACGAGCAGTACTTC
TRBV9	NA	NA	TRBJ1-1	CASSQSPARTEAFF	TGTGCCAGCAGCCAGTCCCCAGCACGCACTGAAGCTTTCTTT
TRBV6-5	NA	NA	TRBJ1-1	CASSARGVGTEAFF	TGTGCCAGCAGTGCACGGGGGGTGGGCACTGAAGCTTTCTTT